The 31 T cell receptor beta chains below were found in one sample sequenced in a study of shared clonotypes between healthy human individuals. Terminally differentiated effector memory CD45RA+ cells were excluded from the naive CD8 cells, which were CD45RO-negative and positively selected for CCR7. Sequencing used immunoSEQ multiplex PCR; TCRdb keeps in-frame clones, though not all of them. Of 660,000 or so clones listed, roughly 96% are singletons. Input material: naive CD8+ T cells sorted from blood. These receptors came from a woman aged 25 to 39 in good health.

The table lists this clone with a few counts. The chain recombines TRBV6-5 with TRBJ1-1; no clear D. From germline, CDR1 is MNHEY and CDR2 SVGAGI. The CDR3 contains 12 residues. Deletions cut 5 bases from V and 10 bases from J, with 14 bases between. The chain's CDR3 is CASSPDRLAAFF. The CDR3 DNA reads TGTGCCAGCAGTCCCGATAGATTGGCAGCTTTCTTT.

The rearrangement joins TRBV6-1 to TRBJ1-5; maybe TRBD1 (5 bases). The CDR3 loop spans 15 amino acids. CDR1 is MNHNS, CDR2 SASEGT, per germline. Trimming shortened V by 1 base and J by 6 bases, and 13 bases separated the two germline ends. In DNA, the CDR3 is TGTGCCAGCAGTGAAGGTCCGGGGACTCCTCAGCCCCAGCATTTT. Its protein product is CASSEGPGTPQPQHF.

The chain links TRBV28 to TRBJ2-1; 9 bases map to TRBD2. The CDR3 spans 17 residues. In germline, CDR1 is MDHEN, CDR2 SYDVKM. Germline trimming cut 1 base from V and 5 bases from J; bases unmatched to any gene: 9. CDR3 in amino acids: CASSLLQGLALDNEQFF. Here the CDR3 DNA reads TGTGCCAGCAGTTTATTACAGGGACTAGCTTTAGACAATGAGCAGTTCTTC.

The chain combines TRBV5-1 with TRBJ2-7; D may be TRBD2 (5 bases). The germline V gene encodes CDR1 SGHRS and CDR2 YFSETQ. Trimming pared 4 bases from V and 0 bases from J, leaving 14 bases between. The CDR3 has 15 residues. CDR3 region: CASSTWGEPSYEQYF. CDR3 nucleotide sequence: TGCGCCAGCAGCACCTGGGGAGAGCCCTCCTACGAGCAGTACTTC.

The chain uses TRBV15 and TRBJ1-3, with 8 nucleotides matching TRBD1. The CDR3 loop spans 16 amino acids. In germline, CDR1 is LNHNV, CDR2 YYDKDF (reference sequence). V lost 6 bases and J lost 0; bases outside the gene matches: 7. The CDR3 DNA is TGTGCCACCAGAGATTTGGACAGGGACTCTGGAAACACCATATATTTT. Translated: CATRDLDRDSGNTIYF.

V usage is TRBV7-9 and J usage is TRBJ2-7; a possible D gene is TRBD2 (6 bases). Trimming removed 5 bases at V and 4 bases at J, with 12 bases between. The CDR3 runs 13 residues. Germline values: CDR1 SEHNR, CDR2 FQNEAQ (reference sequence). This chain's CDR3 is CASSPGEEYEQYF. The CDR3 DNA sequence: TGTGCCAGCAGCCCGGGAGAGGAATACGAGCAGTACTTC.

The count of this clone is one. V gene TRBV5-4 combines with J gene TRBJ2-1; 8 nucleotides align to TRBD2. CDR1 and CDR2 (germline): SGHNT, YYREEE (reference sequence). The CDR3 has 15 amino acids. The ends lost 3 bases at V and 7 bases at J; junction bases unmatched: 9. CDR3 in DNA: TGTGCCAGCAGCTCGTATAGCGGGACCTTTAATGAGCAGTTCTTC. Encoded protein: CASSSYSGTFNEQFF.

This rearrangement joins TRBV27 to TRBJ2-7; 10 bases are shared with TRBD2. The CDR3 consists of 18 residues. V gave up 4 bases and J gave up 1 base; unmatched junction bases: 13. Looked up from germline, CDR1 is MNHEY and CDR2 is SMNVEV (reference sequence). The CDR3 region has the DNA TGTGCCAGCAGTTGGACTAGCGGCAAACCCGGGTGGTCCTACGAGCAGTACTTC. Its protein is CASSWTSGKPGWSYEQYF.

V gene TRBV27 combines with J gene TRBJ2-3; D unresolved. The CDR3 loop spans 14 amino acids. Trimming shortened V by 1 base and J by 2 bases, and 7 bases separated the two germline ends. Germline V lookup: CDR1 MNHEY, CDR2 SMNVEV (reference sequence). The CDR3 DNA reads TGTGCCAGCAGTTTATTGGGTTACACAGATACGCAGTATTTT. Its protein is CASSLLGYTDTQYF.

This CDR3 reads CASSSYTGTYEQYF. The CDR3 nucleotides read TGTGCCAGCTCCTCCTACACAGGGACCTACGAGCAGTACTTC. The rearrangement uses TRBV27 and TRBJ2-7; perhaps TRBD1 as D (6 bases). This CDR3 spans 14 amino acids. Germline V gene data show CDR1 as MNHEY and CDR2 as SMNVEV (reference sequence). The V gene lost 8 bases and the J gene lost 2 bases, with 16 bases spanning the gap.

The CDR3 DNA follows: TGTGCCAGCAGCTTAGTTGTTCAAATAGATCCTTATGGCTACACCTTC. Protein sequence: CASSLVVQIDPYGYTF. This chain connects TRBV7-8 to TRBJ1-2; no clear D gene. Trimming removed 1 base from V and 5 bases from J, with 17 bases in between. The CDR3 runs to 16 residues. Per germline, CDR1 SGHVS and CDR2 FQNEAQ.

This clone has only one observation. The V and J genes are TRBV7-8 and TRBJ2-3, with 12 nucleotides matching TRBD2. J was trimmed by 4 bases and V by 2 bases; bases with no gene match: 7. The V gene's germline CDR1 is SGHVS and CDR2 FQNEAQ. The length of the CDR3 is 17 residues. The CDR3 region has the DNA TGTGCCAGCAGCTTAAGACTAGCGGGAGAGGTCGCAGATACGCAGTATTTT. Translating gives CASSLRLAGEVADTQYF.

This sequence joins TRBV19 and TRBJ2-3; a possible D gene is TRBD2 (5 bases). This CDR3 region has 15 residues. Trimming left V 3 bases short and J 0 bases short, with 10 bases between. From germline, CDR1 is LNHDA and CDR2 SQIVND (reference sequence). The CDR3 sequence is CASSIGDYSTDTQYF. For the CDR3, the DNA is TGTGCCAGTAGTATTGGTGACTACAGCACAGATACGCAGTATTTT.

J is TRBJ2-5 and V is TRBV28, with D perhaps matching TRBD1 or TRBD2 (5 bases each). The V and J ends lost 2 bases and 7 bases respectively, with 14 bases between them. Germline V gene lookup returns CDR1 MDHEN and CDR2 SYDVKM. The CDR3 totals 14 residues. The CDR3 DNA reads as TGTGCCAGCAGTTTAATGAGGGGCCCGGGGACCCAGTACTTC. Its protein is CASSLMRGPGTQYF.

V usage is TRBV28 and J usage is TRBJ2-5; 7 bases fit TRBD2. This CDR3 is built from 12 residues. J gave up 3 bases and V 8 bases, and 3 bases lay outside the gene matches. Germline V gene sequence: CDR1 MDHEN, CDR2 SYDVKM. CDR3 amino acids: CASVGGEETQYF. For the CDR3, the DNA is TGTGCCAGCGTGGGGGGGGAAGAGACCCAGTACTTC.

The rearrangement uses TRBV19 and TRBJ1-3; D might be TRBD1 (5 bases). Per germline, CDR1 LNHDA and CDR2 SQIVND (reference sequence). This CDR3 is 17 amino acids long. V lost 1 base, J lost 4 bases, and 17 bases lay in between. The CDR3 is CASSIVVSPGYGNTIYF. CDR3 DNA: TGTGCCAGTAGTATAGTCGTCAGTCCAGGGTACGGAAACACCATATATTTT.

The CDR3 sequence: CASSLFRTSAPGELFF. The CDR3 region has the DNA TGTGCCAGCAGCTTATTCCGGACTAGCGCCCCCGGGGAGCTGTTTTTT. This chain joins TRBV5-4 and TRBJ2-2, with 9 bases aligning to TRBD2. With V trimmed by 2 bases and J by 6 bases, 8 bases remained unmatched. This CDR3 comprises 16 residues. The germline V gene encodes CDR1 SGHNT and CDR2 YYREEE (reference sequence).

This rearrangement joins TRBV9 to TRBJ2-7; D is perhaps TRBD2 (5 bases). The germline V and J ends were trimmed by 3 bases and 0 bases, with 13 bases remaining between them. The CDR3 length is 15 residues. Germline V gives CDR1 SGDLS, CDR2 YYNGEE. CDR3 amino acids: CASSGSGRSSYEQYF. As DNA, the CDR3 is TGTGCCAGCAGCGGCTCGGGGAGAAGCTCCTACGAGCAGTACTTC.

The chain joins TRBV27 to TRBJ2-1; the D gene is possibly TRBD1 (5 bases). Germline loops: CDR1 MNHEY, CDR2 SMNVEV (reference sequence). Trimming took 6 bases from V and 8 from J, leaving 14 bases between them. The CDR3 covers 13 residues. CDR3 DNA sequence: TGTGCCAGCAGCTACTCGTGGGGCGATGAGCAGTTCTTC. Protein sequence: CASSYSWGDEQFF.

The CDR3 nucleotides are TGTGCCAGCCAGGGGGGGAATGAACTTAGCTACACCTTC. Translation gives CASQGGNELSYTF. The chain joins TRBV9 to TRBJ1-2, with TRBD1 identical over 7 bases. Germline trimming cut 7 bases from V and 9 bases from J; bases unmatched to any gene: 12. Germline CDR1 reads SGDLS; CDR2 reads YYNGEE. This CDR3 comprises 13 residues. The variable domain in full, completed from reference TRBV9 and TRBJ1-2, reads DSGVTQTPKHLITATGQRVTLRCSPRSGDLSVYWYQQSLDQGLQFLIQYYNGEERAKGNILERFSAQQFPDLHSELNLSSLELGDSALYFCASQGGNELSYTFGSGTRLTVV.

This clone appeared once. The chain has TRBV2 and TRBJ2-1; D is possibly TRBD2 (6 bases). Germline CDR1 SNHLY, CDR2 FYNNEI. Trimming shortened V by 8 bases and J by 0 bases, and 17 bases separated the two germline ends. The CDR3 is 16 amino acids. The CDR3 spells CASLGLAARSYNEQFF. In DNA, the CDR3 is TGTGCCAGCCTAGGGTTAGCGGCCCGCTCCTACAATGAGCAGTTCTTC.

The V and J genes are TRBV19 and TRBJ2-5; D not certain. TRBJ2-7 explains the end of the DNA better; the J call may be wrong. Germline V gene data show CDR1 as LNHDA and CDR2 as SQIVND (reference sequence). This CDR3 has 13 residues. The DNA of the CDR3 is TGTGCCAGTAGTATAGACCCGGCCTACGAGCAGTACTTC. Its protein product is CASSIDPAYEQYF.

The chain is built from TRBV4-1 and TRBJ2-1; TRBD1 or TRBD2 may be the D gene (5 bases each). This CDR3 contains 17 residues. CDR1 MGHRA and CDR2 YSYEKL come from the germline V gene. The V end lost 2 bases, the J end lost 6 bases, and 20 bases lay between the germline ends. The CDR3 sequence: CASSQPAWGSAGNEQFF. CDR3 sequence (DNA): TGCGCCAGCAGCCAACCCGCCTGGGGGAGTGCGGGCAATGAGCAGTTCTTC.

The rearrangement joins TRBV7-6 to TRBJ1-3; the match to TRBD1 covers 7 bases. Germline V lookup: CDR1 SGHVS, CDR2 FNYEAQ. The length of the CDR3 is 19 residues. Germline trimming cut 5 bases from V and 0 bases from J; bases unmatched to any gene: 16. CDR3 sequence reads: CASSPTLLTGKGSGNTIYF. For the CDR3, the DNA is TGTGCCAGCAGCCCGACTCTATTGACAGGGAAGGGCTCTGGAAACACCATATATTTT.

J is TRBJ1-1 and V is TRBV28, with D possibly being TRBD1 (5 bases). This CDR3 comprises 16 residues. V gave up 7 bases and J gave up 4 bases, with 22 bases separating them. CDR1 and CDR2 from the germline V gene are MDHEN and SYDVKM. DNA for the CDR3: TGTGCCAGCATCTCCTCGTGGGGGGATAGTGCCACTGAAGCTTTCTTT. It encodes CASISSWGDSATEAFF.

The DNA of the CDR3 is TGTGCCAGCAGTGAATCGTGGGGGGTGAACACTGAAGCTTTCTTT. Translated: CASSESWGVNTEAFF. The chain has TRBV6-1 and TRBJ1-1; D might be TRBD1 (5 bases). Trimming removed 2 bases from V and 0 bases from J, with 10 bases in between. Germline assignment: CDR1 MNHNS and CDR2 SASEGT. The CDR3 spans 15 residues.

The CDR3 DNA is TGCAGCGTTGTGGCAGGGGGCATATGGACTACAGATAATGAGCAGTTCTTC. Translating gives CSVVAGGIWTTDNEQFF. The rearrangement uses TRBV29-1 and TRBJ2-1, with 8 nucleotides matching TRBD1. Trimming took 4 bases from V and 7 from J; bases not matched to a gene: 18. The CDR3 is 17 residues long. Looked up from germline, CDR1 is SQVTM and CDR2 is ANQGSEA.

The gene calls are TRBV10-2 and TRBJ2-7; no reliable D call. The V and J ends lost 7 bases and 2 bases respectively, with 6 bases between them. The CDR3 is 11 residues long. CDR1 is WSHSY and CDR2 is SAAADI in the germline V gene. The CDR3 is CASTDTYEQYF. Here the CDR3 DNA reads TGCGCCAGCACCGACACCTACGAGCAGTACTTC.

The V call is TRBV5-6, the J call TRBJ2-7, with D perhaps matching TRBD2 (5 bases). The V gene's germline CDR1 is SGHDT and CDR2 YYEEEE. Trimming shortened V by 4 bases and J by 0 bases, and 11 bases separated the two germline ends. CDR3 length: 14 amino acids. This CDR3 is CASSADLASYEQYF. The CDR3 DNA follows: TGTGCCAGCAGCGCGGACCTAGCCTCCTACGAGCAGTACTTC. The full variable domain, in which reference TRBV5-6 and TRBJ2-7 provide the parts outside the CDR3, is DAGVTQSPTHLIKTRGQQVTLRCSPKSGHDTVSWYQQALGQGPQFIFQYYEEEERQRGNFPDRFSGHQFPNYSSELNVNALLLGDSALYLCASSADLASYEQYFGPGTRLTVT.

The V gene is TRBV6-6, the J gene TRBJ2-7; D may be TRBD2 (6 bases). The germline V gene encodes CDR1 MNHNY and CDR2 SVGAGI (reference sequence). V was shortened by 5 bases and J by 6 bases, with 23 bases between the two germline ends. This CDR3 is 16 amino acids long. The CDR3 reads CASSPADGGNPLEQYF. In DNA, the CDR3 is TGTGCCAGCAGTCCGGCCGATGGAGGGAATCCCCTCGAGCAGTACTTC.

The rearrangement links TRBV28 to TRBJ1-5, with 7 bases matching TRBD1. The germline gives CDR1 MDHEN, CDR2 SYDVKM. V shed 5 bases and J 4 bases; nucleotides not matched to a gene: 8. The length of the CDR3 is 15 residues. The CDR3, as DNA: TGTGCCAGCAGTAACCTGGACAGGATTAATCAGCCCCAGCATTTT. Amino acids: CASSNLDRINQPQHF.